The rows below give T cell receptor beta chains drawn from one sample of a study of cytomegalovirus exposure and HLA in healthy donors. Clones were read by immunoSEQ multiplex PCR, and TCRdb kept only the in-frame ones, dropping some. Among 110,000 or so clones listed, 65% to 85% were seen once. Specimen: PBMCs. These receptors were obtained from a woman under 40 in good health and CMV-seropositive. Each CDR3 is given with its conserved first and last residue. A D gene is named only where the DNA matches it firmly. Rows may omit the clone size; those that give it use once, few, many or a size class.

V gene	clone size	D gene	J gene	CDR3 DNA	CDR3 protein
TRBV27	-	TRBD1	TRBJ1-2	TGTGCCAGCAGTCCGGGACAGGGGACGTGGGGCTACACCTTC	CASSPGQGTWGYTF
TRBV10-3	-	TRBD1	TRBJ2-7	TGTGCCATCAGCTCACGGATATCCACAGGGGGACCACCGGCCTACGAGCAGTACTTC	CAISSRISTGGPPAYEQYF
TRBV6-5	-	TRBD1	TRBJ1-5	TGTGCCAGCAGTTCCTACAGGGGTGGCAATCAGCCCCAGCATTTT	CASSSYRGGNQPQHF
TRBV15	-	-	TRBJ1-2	TGTGCCACCAGCCCCCGGGGGGACTATAACTATGGCTACACCTTC	CATSPRGDYNYGYTF
TRBV15	-	-	TRBJ2-6	TGTGCCACCAGCAGAGATCGGGGAGCTGGGGCCAACGTCCTGACTTTC	CATSRDRGAGANVLTF
TRBV2	-	TRBD2	TRBJ2-5	TGTGCCAGCAGTCTTAGCGGGGGGGCCGGAGAGACCCAGTACTTC	CASSLSGGAGETQYF
TRBV9	few	-	TRBJ2-7	TGTGCCAGCAGCGTAGGAGAAACCGAGCAGTACTTC	CASSVGETEQYF
TRBV13	-	TRBD2	TRBJ2-3	TGTGCCAGCAGCGACACCGGGACTAGCGGGGGATACGACACAGATACGCAGTATTTT	CASSDTGTSGGYDTDTQYF
TRBV14	-	-	TRBJ1-1	TGTGCCAGCAGCTACGGACACCAGGCATTTGAAGCTTTCTTT	CASSYGHQAFEAFF
TRBV18	-	-	TRBJ2-3	TGTGCCAGCTCATTAGGAGGGACGGGCACAGATACGCAGTATTTT	CASSLGGTGTDTQYF
TRBV18	few	TRBD1	TRBJ1-1	TGTGCCAGCTCCCCGGGACAGGGGTACACTGAAGCTTTCTTT	CASSPGQGYTEAFF
TRBV2	-	-	TRBJ2-7	TGTGCCAGCAGTGAGTCCCTTATCCTCTACGAGCAGTACTTC	CASSESLILYEQYF
TRBV7-9	-	TRBD1	TRBJ1-4	TGTGCCAGCAGCACCAGACAGGGCCTCTACATTGGCAATGAAAAACTGTTTTTT	CASSTRQGLYIGNEKLFF
TRBV5-1	-	-	TRBJ2-2	TGCGCCAGCAGCCGCCCCGACAGTAACACCGGGGAGCTGTTTTTT	CASSRPDSNTGELFF
TRBV9	-	TRBD2	TRBJ2-2	TGTGCCAGCAGCGCCGCCGGGACTAGCGGACGGAACACCGGGGAGCTGTTTTTT	CASSAAGTSGRNTGELFF
TRBV5-6	few	TRBD1	TRBJ1-2	TGTGCCAGCAGCTTAGGGACAGGGGGCGGCTACACCTTC	CASSLGTGGGYTF
TRBV6-5	-	TRBD2	TRBJ2-3	TGTGCCAGCAGAGAGACTAGCGCAGATACGCAGTATTTT	CASRETSADTQYF
TRBV2	-	-	TRBJ1-2	TGTGCCAGCAGTGAGAGGAGGGTTGATGGCTACACCTTC	CASSERRVDGYTF
TRBV27	-	TRBD2	TRBJ2-1	TGTGCCAGCAGTTTATTTCCTAGCGGGATACATGAGCAGTTCTTC	CASSLFPSGIHEQFF
TRBV5-4	-	TRBD1	TRBJ2-2	TGTGCCAGCAGCTTGGCCGGGACAGGGACCTCCGGGGAGCTGTTTTTT	CASSLAGTGTSGELFF
TRBV5-6	-	-	TRBJ2-1	TGTGCCAGCAGCGCACAGGGTTACTCCTACAATGAGCAGTTCTTC	CASSAQGYSYNEQFF
TRBV2	few	-	TRBJ2-2	TGTGCCAGCACCGGGGGTTCGAACACCGGGGAGCTGTTTTTT	CASTGGSNTGELFF
TRBV30	-	TRBD1	TRBJ2-7	TGTGCCCTAGGGGGCCTCCACGAGCAGTACTTC	CALGGLHEQYF
TRBV6-1	-	-	TRBJ2-7	TGTGCCAGCACGGCGACAGATACCTACGAGCAGTACTTC	CASTATDTYEQYF
TRBV6-4	-	TRBD2	TRBJ2-3	TGTGCCAGCAGTGACCGACTAGCGACTAGCACAGATACGCAGTATTTT	CASSDRLATSTDTQYF
TRBV7-9	-	TRBD2	TRBJ2-1	TGTGCCAGCAGCTTAGCGGGTCGTCTAGCGGTTAGGAATGAGCAGTTCTTC	CASSLAGRLAVRNEQFF
TRBV7-9	-	-	TRBJ1-1	TGTGCCAGCAGCCCCTCCCCCGCAGGGCCCATGAACACTGAAGCTTTCTTT	CASSPSPAGPMNTEAFF
TRBV4-2	-	-	TRBJ2-3	TGTGCCAGCAATCGCCCGGGGAGCGCAGATACGCAGTATTTT	CASNRPGSADTQYF
TRBV30	-	-	TRBJ1-1	TGTGCCTGGAGTGGGACTGCTAACACTGAAGCTTTCTTT	CAWSGTANTEAFF
TRBV7-8	-	TRBD1	TRBJ1-6	TGTGCCAGCAGCCCAGACAGGGGCAATTCACCCCTCCACTTT	CASSPDRGNSPLHF
TRBV7-9	few	-	TRBJ1-5	TGTTCCAGCAGCCCAGGGAATCAGCCCCAGCATTTT	CSSSPGNQPQHF
TRBV5-6	once	-	TRBJ1-1	TGTGCCAGCAGCTTGGCGGCGGGCAGAACAAACACTGAAGCTTTCTTT	CASSLAAGRTNTEAFF
TRBV7-9	-	-	TRBJ1-1	TGTGCCAGCAGCCCTGAACAGGGGAACACTGAAGCTTTCTTT	CASSPEQGNTEAFF
TRBV15	-	TRBD2	TRBJ2-1	TGTGCCACCGGAGCGGGAGGGCCGGGGTATGAGCAGTTCTTC	CATGAGGPGYEQFF
TRBV30	-	TRBD2	TRBJ2-3	TGTGCCTGGAGGGATACCACGGGACTAGCGGGGGGGCTGGGGTCAGATACGCAGTATTTT	CAWRDTTGLAGGLGSDTQYF
TRBV5-1	-	-	TRBJ1-1	TGCGCCAGCAGCTTGGATGGGCAAGAAGCTTTCTTT	CASSLDGQEAFF
TRBV6-5	-	-	TRBJ1-5	TGTGCCAGCAGCACAGGGTTAGGTCAGCCCCAGCATTTT	CASSTGLGQPQHF
TRBV30	once	TRBD2	TRBJ2-7	TGTGCCTGGGCTAGCGGGAGGACCATCTACGAGCAGTACTTC	CAWASGRTIYEQYF
TRBV11-3	-	TRBD1	TRBJ1-1	TGTGCCAGCAGCCCCTCGGACAGGGGGAACACTGAAGCTTTCTTT	CASSPSDRGNTEAFF
TRBV5-6	-	-	TRBJ1-4	TGTGCCAGCAGTTCCTCTAGGAGTGGAGCAAGTAATGAAAAACTGTTTTTT	CASSSSRSGASNEKLFF
TRBV10-2	few	-	TRBJ1-5	TGCGCCAGCAAGGAGGGACGGAATAGCAATCAGCCCCAGCATTTT	CASKEGRNSNQPQHF